This TCR beta chain emerged from a study of T cells in Graves' hyperthyroidism and ophthalmopathy. As for this clonotype: Its specificity is not known.

The CDR3 spans 13 residues. Germline CDR1 is LNHDA and CDR2 is SQIVND (reference sequence). Trimming at V came to 5 bases and at J to 2 bases, leaving 2 bases not matched to a gene. Hyperthyroidism patients were newly diagnosed, had disease duration under 2 months, and were aged 18 to 65 years. Notes on the study in general: Also found in blood were most expanded thyroid clonotypes above 0.001. Onset of ophthalmopathy came a median roughly 6.5 months after the model predicted it.

The TCR beta CDR3 regions underwent amplification using RNA transcripts as the source. When the TCR CDR3 underwent first-round RT-PCR, the HTBI primer set was used. TCRdb fed the multiplex PCR reads into MiXCR, producing one record per CDR3 protein. The table lists hundreds of thousands of distinct CDR3 sequences, 12% to 15% of them singletons, with about a tenth in the top ten. The TCR was taken from a woman under 30 with Graves' hyperthyroidism. This chain uses TRBV19 with TRBJ2-7; 8 bases are a match to TRBD1. Specimen: blood. CDR3 sequence reads: CASSDRGTYEQYF. The CDR3 DNA sequence: TGTGCCAGTAGTGACAGGGGTACCTACGAGCAGTACTTC.